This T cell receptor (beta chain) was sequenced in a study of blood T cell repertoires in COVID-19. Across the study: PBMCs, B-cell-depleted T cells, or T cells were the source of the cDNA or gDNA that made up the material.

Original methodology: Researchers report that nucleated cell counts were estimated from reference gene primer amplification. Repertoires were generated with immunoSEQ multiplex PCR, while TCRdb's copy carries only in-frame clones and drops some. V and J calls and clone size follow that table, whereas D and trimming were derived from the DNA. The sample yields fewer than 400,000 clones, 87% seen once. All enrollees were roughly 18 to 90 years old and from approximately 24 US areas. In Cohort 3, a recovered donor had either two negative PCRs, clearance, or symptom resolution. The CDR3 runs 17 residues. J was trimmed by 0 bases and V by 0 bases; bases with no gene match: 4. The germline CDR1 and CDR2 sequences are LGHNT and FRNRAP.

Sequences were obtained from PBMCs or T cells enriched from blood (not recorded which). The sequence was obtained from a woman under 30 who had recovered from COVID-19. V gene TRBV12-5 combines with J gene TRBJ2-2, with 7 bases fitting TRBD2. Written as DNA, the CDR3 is TGTGCTAGTGGTTTGGTAAGTCTAGCGGCGAACACCGGGGAGCTGTTTTTT. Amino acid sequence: CASGLVSLAANTGELFF. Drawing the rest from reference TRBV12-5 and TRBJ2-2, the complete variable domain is DARVTQTPRHKVTEMGQEVTMRCQPILGHNTVFWYRQTMMQGLELLAYFRNRAPLDDSGMPKDRFSAEMPDATLATLKIQPSEPRDSAVYFCASGLVSLAANTGELFFGEGSRLTVL.